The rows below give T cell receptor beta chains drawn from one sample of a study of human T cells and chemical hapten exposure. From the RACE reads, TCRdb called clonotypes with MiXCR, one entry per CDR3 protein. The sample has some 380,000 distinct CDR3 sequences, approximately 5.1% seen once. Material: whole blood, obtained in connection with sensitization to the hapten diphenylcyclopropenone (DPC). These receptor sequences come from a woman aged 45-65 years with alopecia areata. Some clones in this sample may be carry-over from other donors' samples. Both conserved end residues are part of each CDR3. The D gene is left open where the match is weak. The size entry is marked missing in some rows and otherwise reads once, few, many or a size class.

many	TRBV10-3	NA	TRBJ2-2	TGTGCCACCCTTACGGCAGGGTCCGGGGAGCTGTTTTTT	CATLTAGSGELFF
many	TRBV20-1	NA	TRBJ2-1	TGCAGTGCTAGAGCCGGCGCATCCTACAATGAGCAGTTCTTC	CSARAGASYNEQFF
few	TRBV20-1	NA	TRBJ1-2	TGCAGTGCTAGACGGACCAGGGATAACAATGGCTACACCTTC	CSARRTRDNNGYTF
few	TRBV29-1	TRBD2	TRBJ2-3	TGCAGCGTCGACCCTAGCGGTAATGTTCAGACGCAGTATTTT	CSVDPSGNVQTQYF
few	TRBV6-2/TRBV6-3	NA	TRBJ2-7	TGTGCCAGCGATAAAGGCGGTTCCTACGAGCAGTACTTC	CASDKGGSYEQYF
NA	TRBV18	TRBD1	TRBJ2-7	TGTGCCAGCTCACCCGACAGGGGCGGGCAGTACTTC	CASSPDRGGQYF
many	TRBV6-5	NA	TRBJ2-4	TGTGCCAGCAGTTCTCGACACGCCTCGTTAGCCAAAAACATTCAGTACTTC	CASSSRHASLAKNIQYF
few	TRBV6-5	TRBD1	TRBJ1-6	TGTGCCAGCAGCCACCGACAGGGTACTTTCCTCCACTTT	CASSHRQGTFLHF
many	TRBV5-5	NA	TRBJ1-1	TGTGCCAGCAGCTTCGTTAGCAGCGGCCACACTGAAGCTTTCTTT	CASSFVSSGHTEAFF
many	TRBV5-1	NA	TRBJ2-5	TGCGCCAGCCGGACAGAACTTCAAGAGACCCAGTACTTC	CASRTELQETQYF
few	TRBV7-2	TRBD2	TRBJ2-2	TGTGCCAGCAGCTTTTCGACTAGCGGGAGGGGTCCCGGGGAGCTGTTTTTT	CASSFSTSGRGPGELFF
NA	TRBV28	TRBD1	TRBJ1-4	TGTGCCAGCACTTCAGGGACAGGTCTCGAAAAACTGTTTTTT	CASTSGTGLEKLFF
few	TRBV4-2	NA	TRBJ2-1	TGTGCCAGCAGCCAAGGCAGCTCTAGCGTTGACAATGAGCAGTTCTTC	CASSQGSSSVDNEQFF
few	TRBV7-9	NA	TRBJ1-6	TGTGCCAGCAGTCAACTTGAGAATTCACCCCTCCACTTT	CASSQLENSPLHF
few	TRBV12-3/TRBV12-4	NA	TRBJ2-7	TGTGCCAGCAGTTTGGGAGGAATTTTCTACGGGGAGCAGTACTTC	CASSLGGIFYGEQYF
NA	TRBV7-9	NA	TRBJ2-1	TGTGCCAGCAGCTCCCACGTCCAGCGGGTAAACAATGAGCAGTTCTTC	CASSSHVQRVNNEQFF
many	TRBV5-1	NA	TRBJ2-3	TGCGCCAGCAGCTCCCCCGGGACTAGCACAGATACGCAGTATTTT	CASSSPGTSTDTQYF
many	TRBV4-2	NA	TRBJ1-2	TGTGCCAGCAGCCAATCATTTGGGAGCTTGAATGGCTACACCTTC	CASSQSFGSLNGYTF
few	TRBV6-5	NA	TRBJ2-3	TGTGCCAGCTCCTTGAACGGGGGGCCATGGGATACGCAGTATTTT	CASSLNGGPWDTQYF
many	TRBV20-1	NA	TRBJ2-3	TGCAGTGGACGGGCTCCTAGCACAGATACGCAGTATTTT	CSGRAPSTDTQYF
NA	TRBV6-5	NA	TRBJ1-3	TGTGCCAGCAAGAGCGGCCTGCTCTCTGGAAACACCATATATTTT	CASKSGLLSGNTIYF
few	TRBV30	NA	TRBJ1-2	TGTGCCTTCGTCCCGTGGGGGCTTGTCTATGGCTACACCTTC	CAFVPWGLVYGYTF
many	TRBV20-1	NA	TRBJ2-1	TGCAGTGCTAGCTCAGGGGGGAGTTGGGACAATGAGCAGTTCTTC	CSASSGGSWDNEQFF
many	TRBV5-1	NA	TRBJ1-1	TGTGCCAGCAGCTTAGCTGGGGCGAACACTGAAGCTTTCTTT	CASSLAGANTEAFF
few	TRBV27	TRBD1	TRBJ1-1	TGTGCCAGCAGTGTAGAGGGGGCAGGGTACACTGAAGCTTTCTTT	CASSVEGAGYTEAFF
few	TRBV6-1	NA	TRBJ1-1	TGTGCCAGCAGCCCGAGACAGGTATACACTGAAGCTTTCTTT	CASSPRQVYTEAFF
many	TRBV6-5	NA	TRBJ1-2	TGTGCCAGCAGCTCACGACATACCACTAACTATGGCTACACCTTC	CASSSRHTTNYGYTF
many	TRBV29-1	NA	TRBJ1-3	TGCAGCGCCCTTGCTGGAAACACCATATATTTT	CSALAGNTIYF
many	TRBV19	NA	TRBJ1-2	TGTGCCAGTAGTATAGGGAATGGGATGGAGAACACCTTC	CASSIGNGMENTF
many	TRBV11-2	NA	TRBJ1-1	TGTGCCAGCAGGCGGTGGGGGGCTCCGAACACTGAAGCTTTCTTT	CASRRWGAPNTEAFF
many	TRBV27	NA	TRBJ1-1	TGTGCCAGCAGTTTAGGCCTGTTAATCGGCGCTGAAGCTTTCTTT	CASSLGLLIGAEAFF
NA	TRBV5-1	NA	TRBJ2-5	TGCGCCAGCGGAACCTTCTTCGGGGCCCAAGAGACCCAGTACTTC	CASGTFFGAQETQYF
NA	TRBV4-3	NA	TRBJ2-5	TGCGCCAGCAGCAGGAGGCGAGAAGAGACCCAGTACTTC	CASSRRREETQYF
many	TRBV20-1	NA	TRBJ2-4	TGCAGTGCCCGCGCTTTACAGGGTATAAACATTCAGTACTTC	CSARALQGINIQYF
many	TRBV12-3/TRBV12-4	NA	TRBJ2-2	TGTGCCAGCACTCTTATCGGGACCGGGGAGCTGTTTTTT	CASTLIGTGELFF
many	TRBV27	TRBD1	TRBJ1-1	TGTGCCAGCAGCCAGGGGGGGGCTGAAGCTTTCTTT	CASSQGGAEAFF
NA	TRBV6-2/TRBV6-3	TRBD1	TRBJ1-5	TGTGCCAGCAGTTCCGGGACAGGGGGCTGGGGTCAGCCCCAGCATTTT	CASSSGTGGWGQPQHF
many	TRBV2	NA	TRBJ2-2	TGTGCCAGCAGGAGGGGGGTGAACACCGGGGAGCTGTTTTTT	CASRRGVNTGELFF
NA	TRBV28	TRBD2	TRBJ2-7	TGTGCCAGCAATATCCGAGGACTAGATGGAGAGCAGTACTTC	CASNIRGLDGEQYF
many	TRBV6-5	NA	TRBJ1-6	TGTGCCAGCAGGCCCACAGGGACCCTCATCAATTCACCCCTCCACTTT	CASRPTGTLINSPLHF
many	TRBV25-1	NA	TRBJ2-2	TGTGCCAGCACCGGGTGGGGAGCCGGGGAGCTGTTTTTT	CASTGWGAGELFF
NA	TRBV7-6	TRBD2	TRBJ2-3	TGTGCCAGCAGCTTTTACAGGGTCGGGAGGGGACCAGATACGCAGTATTTT	CASSFYRVGRGPDTQYF
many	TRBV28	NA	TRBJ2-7	TGTGCCAGCAGTTACTCCAGGGGGGAGTTCTCCTACGAGCAGTACTTC	CASSYSRGEFSYEQYF
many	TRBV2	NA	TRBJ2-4	TGTGCCAGCAGACAGGCGGGAAACATTCAGTACTTC	CASRQAGNIQYF